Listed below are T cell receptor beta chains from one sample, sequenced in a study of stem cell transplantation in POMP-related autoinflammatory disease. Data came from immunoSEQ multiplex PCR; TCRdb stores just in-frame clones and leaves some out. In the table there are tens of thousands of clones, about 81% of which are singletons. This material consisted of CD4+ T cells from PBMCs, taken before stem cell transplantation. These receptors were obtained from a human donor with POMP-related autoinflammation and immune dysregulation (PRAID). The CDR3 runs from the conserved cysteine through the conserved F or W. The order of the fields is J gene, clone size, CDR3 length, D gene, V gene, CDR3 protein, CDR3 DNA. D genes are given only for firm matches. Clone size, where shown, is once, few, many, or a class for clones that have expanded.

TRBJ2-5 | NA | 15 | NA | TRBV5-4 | CASSLGSGVQETQYF | TGTGCCAGCAGCTTGGGGTCAGGGGTCCAAGAGACCCAGTACTTC
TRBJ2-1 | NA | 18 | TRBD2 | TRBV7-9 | CASSLVWEGRSSYNEQFF | TGTGCCAGCAGCTTAGTCTGGGAGGGGCGGAGCTCCTACAATGAGCAGTTCTTC
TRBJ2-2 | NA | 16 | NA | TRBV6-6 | CASSYSGDPYTGELFF | TGTGCCAGCAGTTACTCAGGCGATCCCTACACCGGGGAGCTGTTTTTT
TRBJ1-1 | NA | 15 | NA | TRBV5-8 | CASSPRQVLNTEAFF | TGTGCCAGCAGCCCCCGACAGGTATTGAACACTGAAGCTTTCTTT
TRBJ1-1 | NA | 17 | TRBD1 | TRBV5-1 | CASSLVGQSIMNTEAFF | TGCGCCAGCAGCTTGGTGGGACAGTCCATCATGAACACTGAAGCTTTCTTT
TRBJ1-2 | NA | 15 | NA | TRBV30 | CAWSVARAGRGSYTF | TGTGCCTGGAGTGTAGCTCGGGCAGGTCGGGGGAGCTACACCTTC
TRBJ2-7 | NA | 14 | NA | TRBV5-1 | CASSGRQGPAGQYF | TGCGCCAGCAGCGGACGCCAGGGCCCGGCGGGGCAGTACTTC
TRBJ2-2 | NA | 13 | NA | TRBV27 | CASSFTGSGELFF | TGTGCCAGCAGTTTCACAGGGTCCGGGGAGCTGTTTTTT
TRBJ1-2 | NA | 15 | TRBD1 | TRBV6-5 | CASSPNRDSHYGYTF | TGTGCCAGCAGTCCCAACCGGGACAGCCACTATGGCTACACCTTC
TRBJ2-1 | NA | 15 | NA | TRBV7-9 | CASSSPSRGIWEQFF | TGTGCCAGCAGCTCCCCCAGTAGGGGGATTTGGGAGCAGTTCTTC
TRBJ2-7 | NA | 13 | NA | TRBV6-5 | CASSYYQAYEQYF | TGTGCCAGCAGTTACTACCAGGCCTACGAGCAGTACTTC
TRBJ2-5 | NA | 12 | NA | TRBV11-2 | CASSPYRETQYF | TGTGCCAGCAGCCCATATCGAGAGACCCAGTACTTC
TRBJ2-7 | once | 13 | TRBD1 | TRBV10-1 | CASSEARGRKQYF | TGCGCCAGCAGTGAAGCCAGGGGGCGCAAGCAGTACTTC
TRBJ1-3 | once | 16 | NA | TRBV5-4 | CASSLDTGPSGNTIYF | TGTGCCAGCAGCTTGGATACAGGGCCCTCTGGAAACACCATATATTTT
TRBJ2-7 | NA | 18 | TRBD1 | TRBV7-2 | CASSPQTGGAVGYHEQYF | TGTGCCAGCAGCCCGCAGACAGGGGGCGCGGTGGGGTACCACGAGCAGTACTTC
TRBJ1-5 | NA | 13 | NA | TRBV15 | CATSRDPLQPQHF | TGTGCCACCAGCAGAGATCCGCTCCAGCCCCAGCATTTT
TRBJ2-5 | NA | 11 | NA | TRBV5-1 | CASSYEETQYF | TGCGCCAGCAGCTACGAGGAGACCCAGTACTTC
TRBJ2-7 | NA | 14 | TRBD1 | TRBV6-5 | CASTIRTGYYEQYF | TGTGCCAGCACCATAAGGACAGGGTACTACGAGCAGTACTTC
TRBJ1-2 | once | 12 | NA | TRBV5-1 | CASSLSGQRYTF | TGCGCCAGCAGCTTGTCGGGTCAGAGGTACACCTTC
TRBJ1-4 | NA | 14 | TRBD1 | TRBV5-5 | CASNPYARGDKLFF | TGTGCCAGCAACCCATATGCCAGGGGGGATAAACTGTTTTTT
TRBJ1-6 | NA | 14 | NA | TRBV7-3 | CASSATANNSPLHF | TGTGCCAGCAGCGCTACAGCAAACAATTCACCCCTCCACTTT
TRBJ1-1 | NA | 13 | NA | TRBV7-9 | CASSLALWARAFF | TGTGCCAGCAGCTTAGCCCTTTGGGCGAGGGCTTTCTTT
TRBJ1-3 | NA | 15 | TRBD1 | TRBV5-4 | CAWYGTGGPGNTIYF | TGTGCCTGGTATGGGACAGGGGGGCCTGGAAACACCATATATTTT
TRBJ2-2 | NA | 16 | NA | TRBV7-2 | CASSLAGSWATGELFF | TGTGCCAGCAGCTTAGCGGGATCCTGGGCCACCGGGGAGCTGTTTTTT
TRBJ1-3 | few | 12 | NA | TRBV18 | CASSPGGPESYF | TGTGCCAGCTCACCGGGGGGACCGGAATCCTATTTT
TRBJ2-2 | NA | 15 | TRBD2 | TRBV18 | CASSWTSGTTGELFF | TGTGCCAGCTCATGGACTAGCGGGACCACCGGGGAGCTGTTTTTT
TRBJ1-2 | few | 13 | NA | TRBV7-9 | CASSSYRGLGYTF | TGTGCCAGCAGCTCATATAGAGGGCTAGGCTACACCTTC
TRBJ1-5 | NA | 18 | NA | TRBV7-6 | CASSLRLGGSGPNQPQHF | TGTGCCAGCAGCTTGAGGTTGGGAGGTTCGGGCCCCAATCAGCCCCAGCATTTT
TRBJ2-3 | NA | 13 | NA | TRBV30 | CAWSAPSMDTQYF | TGTGCCTGGAGTGCCCCTAGCATGGATACGCAGTATTTT
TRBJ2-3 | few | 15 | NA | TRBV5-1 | CASSLRQPSTDTQYF | TGCGCCAGCAGCTTGAGACAGCCTAGCACAGATACGCAGTATTTT
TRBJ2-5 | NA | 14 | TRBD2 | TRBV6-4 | CASRAGAPGETQYF | TGTGCCAGCAGGGCGGGAGCCCCGGGGGAGACCCAGTACTTC
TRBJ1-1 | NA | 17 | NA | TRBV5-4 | CASSSVGSAAVSTEAFF | TGTGCCAGCAGCTCCGTAGGGTCCGCGGCGGTGAGCACTGAAGCTTTCTTT
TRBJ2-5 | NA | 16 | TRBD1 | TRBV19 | CASSTRDRGFGETQYF | TGTGCCAGTAGTACCCGGGACAGGGGGTTCGGAGAGACCCAGTACTTC
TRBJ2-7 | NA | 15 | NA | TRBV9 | CASSSSTDSPYEQYF | TGTGCCAGCAGCTCGAGCACGGACAGTCCCTACGAGCAGTACTTC
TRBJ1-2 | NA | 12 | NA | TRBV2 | CASSVRGYGYTF | TGTGCCAGCAGTGTGAGGGGATATGGCTACACCTTC
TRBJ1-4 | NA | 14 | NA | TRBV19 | CASSTQRGGEKLFF | TGTGCCAGTAGTACACAGCGGGGGGGCGAAAAACTGTTTTTT
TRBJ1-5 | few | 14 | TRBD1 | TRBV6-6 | CASSRGNSNQPQHF | TGTGCCAGCAGCAGGGGGAATAGCAATCAGCCCCAGCATTTT
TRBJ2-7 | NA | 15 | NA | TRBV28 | CASSFSANGYYEQYF | TGTGCCAGCAGTTTCTCGGCTAACGGTTACTACGAGCAGTACTTC
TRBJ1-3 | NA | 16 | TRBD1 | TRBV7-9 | CASSFRDRGAGNTIYF | TGTGCCAGCAGCTTTCGGGACAGGGGAGCTGGAAACACCATATATTTT
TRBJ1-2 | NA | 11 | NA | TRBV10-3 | CAISGFDGYTF | TGTGCCATCTCGGGGTTCGACGGCTACACCTTC
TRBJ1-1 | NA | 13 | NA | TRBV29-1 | CSVEGTEGTEAFF | TGCAGCGTTGAAGGGACCGAGGGGACTGAAGCTTTCTTT
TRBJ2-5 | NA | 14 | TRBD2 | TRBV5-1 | CASSGLAGEETQYF | TGCGCCAGCAGCGGACTAGCGGGAGAAGAGACCCAGTACTTC
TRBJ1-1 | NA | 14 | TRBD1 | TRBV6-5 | CASSFQGARTEAFF | TGTGCCAGCAGTTTTCAGGGGGCAAGGACTGAAGCTTTCTTT
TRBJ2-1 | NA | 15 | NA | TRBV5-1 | CASGGAGSSYNEQFF | TGCGCCAGCGGAGGGGCGGGAAGCTCCTACAATGAGCAGTTCTTC
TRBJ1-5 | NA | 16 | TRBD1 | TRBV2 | CASSQDRAIPNQPQHF | TGTGCCAGCAGTCAGGACAGGGCCATACCTAATCAGCCCCAGCATTTT
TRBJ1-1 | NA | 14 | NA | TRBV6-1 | CASRPILMNTEAFF | TGTGCGTCTCGACCGATACTTATGAACACTGAAGCTTTCTTT
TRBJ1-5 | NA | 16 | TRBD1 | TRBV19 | CASSTHGTDSNQPQHF | TGTGCCAGTAGTACGCACGGGACAGATAGCAATCAGCCCCAGCATTTT
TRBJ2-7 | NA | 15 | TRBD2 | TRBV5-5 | CASSLTSGNSYEQYF | TGTGCCAGCAGCTTGACTAGCGGGAATTCCTACGAGCAGTACTTC
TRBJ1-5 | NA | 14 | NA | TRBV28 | CASSLWGGGQPQHF | TGTGCCAGCAGTTTATGGGGGGGCGGTCAGCCCCAGCATTTT
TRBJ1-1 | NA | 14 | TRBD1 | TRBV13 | CASSPGQGKTEAFF | TGTGCCAGCAGCCCGGGACAGGGGAAGACTGAAGCTTTCTTT